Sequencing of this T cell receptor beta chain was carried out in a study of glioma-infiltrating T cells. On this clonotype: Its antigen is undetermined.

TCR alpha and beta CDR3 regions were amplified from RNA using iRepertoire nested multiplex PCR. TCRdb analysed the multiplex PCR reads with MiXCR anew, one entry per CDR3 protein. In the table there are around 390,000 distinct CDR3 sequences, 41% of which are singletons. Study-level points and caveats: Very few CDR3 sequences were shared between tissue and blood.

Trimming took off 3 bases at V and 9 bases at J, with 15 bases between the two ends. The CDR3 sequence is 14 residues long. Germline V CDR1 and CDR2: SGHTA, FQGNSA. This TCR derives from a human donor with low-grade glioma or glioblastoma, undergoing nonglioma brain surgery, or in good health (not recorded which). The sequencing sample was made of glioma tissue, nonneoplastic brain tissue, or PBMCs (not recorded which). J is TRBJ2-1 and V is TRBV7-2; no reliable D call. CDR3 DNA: TGTGCCAGCAGCTTCGGGTCAGGAGAAATTGAGCAGTTCTTC. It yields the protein CASSFGSGEIEQFF.